A single TCR beta chain is shown here with its context. Its antigen is not identified. The source of the sample is a study of cytomegalovirus exposure and HLA in healthy donors. Whole-study results and caveats: It was 150 or so TCR beta chains that were listed as cytomegalovirus-associated. The HLA-A and HLA-B alleles of most subjects were reportedly predicted accurately from TCR beta sequences.

CDR1 is MNHNY, CDR2 SVGAGI, per germline (reference sequence). The CDR3 extends over 14 amino acids. V shed 1 base, J shed 4 bases, and the junction held 1 base outside the gene matches. The study ran its PCR with 60 Vbeta and 13 Jbeta primers. Repertoires were generated with immunoSEQ multiplex PCR, while TCRdb's copy carries only in-frame clones and drops some. The sample has about 41,000 clones, 81% seen once. The V gene is TRBV6-6, the J gene TRBJ1-1; 9 bases fit TRBD1. The receptor was isolated from a man aged 50-60 years in good health and CMV-seronegative. The sample consisted of PBMCs. CDR3 nucleotide sequence: TGTGCCAGCAGTTACTTGACAGGGGGCACTGAAGCTTTCTTT. As protein: CASSYLTGGTEAFF.